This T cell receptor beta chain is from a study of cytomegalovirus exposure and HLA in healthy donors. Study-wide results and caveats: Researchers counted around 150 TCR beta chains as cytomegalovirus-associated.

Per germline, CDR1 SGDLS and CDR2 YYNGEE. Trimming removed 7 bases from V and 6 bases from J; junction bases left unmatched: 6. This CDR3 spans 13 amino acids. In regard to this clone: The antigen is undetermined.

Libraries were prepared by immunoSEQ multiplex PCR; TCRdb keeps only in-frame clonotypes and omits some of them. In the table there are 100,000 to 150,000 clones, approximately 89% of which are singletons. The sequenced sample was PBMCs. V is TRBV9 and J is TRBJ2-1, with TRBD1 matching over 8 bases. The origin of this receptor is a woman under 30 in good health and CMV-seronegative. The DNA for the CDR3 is TGTGCCAGCGCCCAGGGGGCGATCAATGAGCAGTTCTTC. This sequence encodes CASAQGAINEQFF.